This passage covers 2 T cell receptor beta chains from one sample sequenced in a study of blood T cell repertoires in COVID-19. Clones were sequenced by immunoSEQ multiplex PCR, and TCRdb holds only the in-frame ones, with some missing. This sample has around 83,000 clones, with about 83% found just once. The sequenced sample consisted of peripheral blood. These receptors were collected from a woman aged 70-85 years with acute or convalescent COVID-19.

The chain links TRBV5-1 to TRBJ1-1, with 7 bases lining up with TRBD1. With 4 bases clipped from V and 2 bases from J, the junction kept 8 bases outside the gene matches. CDR1 and CDR2 from the germline V gene are SGHRS and YFSETQ. This CDR3 contains 15 residues. The DNA of the CDR3 is TGCGCCAGCAGCCAAACAGGGGCGGGTAACACTGAAGCTTTCTTT. This translates into CASSQTGAGNTEAFF.

This clone appeared many times. The chain links TRBV2 to TRBJ1-5; unclear D gene. This CDR3 comprises 14 residues. Germline V gene lookup returns CDR1 SNHLY and CDR2 FYNNEI. With 4 bases removed from V and 6 bases from J, the gap between germline ends came to 13 bases. CDR3 in DNA: TGTGCCAGCAGTGGAATGACTCAGACTCAGCCCCAGCATTTT. Its protein product is CASSGMTQTQPQHF.